This entry describes one TCR beta chain. Its cognate antigen is unknown. The sample originates from a study of cytomegalovirus exposure and HLA in healthy donors. Use of 60 Vbeta and 13 Jbeta primers characterized the PCR. The protocol was immunoSEQ multiplex PCR, while the TCRdb copy is restricted to in-frame clones and leaves out a portion. The table records tens of thousands of clones, roughly 67% of them present only once. Germline V gene sequence: CDR1 SGHRS, CDR2 YFSETQ. The CDR3 runs 16 residues. Trimming took 9 bases from V and 4 from J; bases not matched to a gene: 19. Study conclusions and caveats: Highest at DRB1 and lowest at HLA-C, TCR association rates differed among HLA loci in a later analysis. Immune exposure information available was restricted to CMV serostatus.

The TCR was taken from a man over 45 in good health and CMV-seropositive. This chain joins TRBV5-1 and TRBJ2-7; 7 bases match TRBD2. Sequencing was carried out using PBMCs. CDR3 loop: CATTTFPTSRLYEQYF. CDR3 DNA sequence: TGCGCCACCACCACGTTCCCGACTAGCAGGTTGTACGAGCAGTACTTC.